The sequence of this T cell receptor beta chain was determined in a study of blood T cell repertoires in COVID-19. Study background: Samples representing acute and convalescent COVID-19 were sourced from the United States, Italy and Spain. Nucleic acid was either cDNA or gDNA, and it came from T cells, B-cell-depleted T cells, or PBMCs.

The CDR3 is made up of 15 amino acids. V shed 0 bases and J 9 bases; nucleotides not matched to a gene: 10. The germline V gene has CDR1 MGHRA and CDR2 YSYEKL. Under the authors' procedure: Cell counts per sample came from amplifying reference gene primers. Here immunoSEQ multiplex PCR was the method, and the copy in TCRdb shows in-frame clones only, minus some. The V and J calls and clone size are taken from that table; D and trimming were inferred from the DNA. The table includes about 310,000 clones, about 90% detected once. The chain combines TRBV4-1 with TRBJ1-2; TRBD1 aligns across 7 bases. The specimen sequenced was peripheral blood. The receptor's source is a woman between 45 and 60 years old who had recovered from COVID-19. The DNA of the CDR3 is TGCGCCAGCAGCCAAGAGGGACAGTCATCTATGCGCTACACCTTC. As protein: CASSQEGQSSMRYTF.